Shown below are 12 T cell receptor beta chains from a single sample sequenced in a study of vaccination effects on CD4 cells after COVID-19. The ViraFEST assay expanded antigen-specific CD4+ T cells with viral peptide pools before sequencing. Subsequent to less than twelve days of culture, CD4+ T cells were isolated. These TCRs' antigens remain unknown. Some clones are missing from TCRdb's copy, which holds only in-frame ones; the method was immunoSEQ multiplex PCR. In the table there are under 80,000 clones, around four fifths of which are singletons. This specimen was CD4+ T cells from PBMCs cultured with HCoV-229E spike peptides, taken before COVID-19 vaccination. The receptors were sampled from a human donor who received a COVID-19 vaccine.

This clone showed up just a few times. The CDR3 spells CASSYGLASYNEQFF. CDR3 bases: TGTGCCAGCAGTTACGGCCTAGCTTCGTACAATGAGCAGTTCTTC. This chain joins TRBV6-6 and TRBJ2-1, with D perhaps matching TRBD2 (5 bases). The CDR3 has 15 residues. V was trimmed by 2 bases and J by 4 bases, leaving 12 bases between them. Germline CDR1 and CDR2: MNHNY and SVGAGI (reference sequence).

V gene TRBV19 combines with J gene TRBJ1-4; D may be TRBD1 (6 bases). CDR3 length: 15 residues. Trimming removed 3 bases at V and 7 bases at J, with 15 bases between. Germline V lookup: CDR1 LNHDA, CDR2 SQIVND (reference sequence). In nucleotides, the CDR3 is TGTGCCAGTAGTATTGGGACACCGAACCTTGAAAAACTGTTTTTT. Protein: CASSIGTPNLEKLFF. Complete variable domain (other parts from reference TRBV19 and TRBJ1-4): DGGITQSPKYLFRKEGQNVTLSCEQNLNHDAMYWYRQDPGQGLRLIYYSQIVNDFQKGDIAEGYSVSREKKESFPLTVTSAQKNPTAFYLCASSIGTPNLEKLFFGSGTQLSVL.

The chain couples TRBV12-3 or TRBV12-4 to TRBJ2-1; TRBD1 matches at 8 bases. The CDR3 contains 13 residues. V was clipped by 4 bases and J by 7 bases; unmatched bases: 3. Here the CDR3 reads CASSYNRGNEQFF. CDR3 DNA sequence: TGTGCCAGCAGTTACAACAGGGGGAATGAGCAGTTCTTC.

This sequence joins TRBV7-6 and TRBJ2-5; TRBD2 is a possible D gene (7 bases). Germline CDR1 is SGHVS and CDR2 is FNYEAQ. Trimming shortened V by 5 bases and J by 5 bases, and 15 bases separated the two germline ends. This CDR3 is 14 amino acids long. The CDR3 nucleotides read TGTGCCAGCAGCCCTAACGGGGGGCCTGAGACCCAGTACTTC. Amino acids: CASSPNGGPETQYF.

The rearrangement uses TRBV6-5 and TRBJ1-3, with D maybe TRBD1 (5 bases). The ends were cut back, 6 bases at V and 0 bases at J, with 12 bases in the middle. Germline V gene lookup returns CDR1 MNHEY and CDR2 SVGAGI. The length of the CDR3 is 15 residues. CDR3 in amino acids: CASSRGTASGNTIYF. CDR3 bases: TGTGCCAGCAGCCGAGGGACGGCCTCTGGAAACACCATATATTTT.

The CDR3 DNA is TGCGCCAGCAGCGGGACAGGGCCCACTAATGAAAAACTGTTTTTT. Translation gives CASSGTGPTNEKLFF. This rearrangement joins TRBV5-1 to TRBJ1-4, with TRBD1 matching over 9 bases. This CDR3 has 15 amino acids. Germline V gene lookup returns CDR1 SGHRS and CDR2 YFSETQ. V lost 4 bases and J lost 2; bases outside the gene matches: 3.

This clone was detected only once. The chain recombines TRBV24-1 with TRBJ2-3; the D is unclear. V was shortened by 7 bases and J by 5 bases, with 15 bases between the two germline ends. Germline values: CDR1 KGHDR, CDR2 SFDVKD. This CDR3 region has 14 residues. The CDR3 region has the DNA TGTGCCACCAGCAGTCGTGGTGTGGGAGATACGCAGTATTTT. Encoded protein: CATSSRGVGDTQYF.

This clone was detected a few times. CDR3 in DNA: TGTGCCATCAGTGACTTTGCGGGGTACGGCAATCAGCCCCAGCATTTT. Translating it yields CAISDFAGYGNQPQHF. The V and J genes are TRBV10-3 and TRBJ1-5; no firm D call. In germline, CDR1 is ENHRY, CDR2 SYGVKD. Trimming pared 3 bases from V and 2 bases from J, leaving 14 bases between. This CDR3 has 16 residues.

This chain links TRBV6-5 with TRBJ2-7; TRBD1 matches at 7 bases. Germline V lookup: CDR1 MNHEY, CDR2 SVGAGI. This CDR3 spans 14 amino acids. The junction had 7 bases not matched to a gene; V was cut back by 5 bases and J by 3 bases. Here the CDR3 reads CASSLWDSYYEQYV. CDR3 coding DNA: TGTGCCAGCAGTCTCTGGGACAGCTACTACGAGCAGTACGTC.

The chain uses TRBV7-9 and TRBJ1-6; no clear D gene. There are 14 residues in the CDR3. Looked up from germline, CDR1 is SEHNR and CDR2 is FQNEAQ (reference sequence). Trimming took off 1 base at V and 7 bases at J, with 8 bases between the two ends. The CDR3 sequence is CASSLGTENSPLHF. In DNA, the CDR3 is TGTGCCAGCAGCTTAGGAACAGAAAATTCACCCCTCCACTTT.

The chain combines TRBV24-1 with TRBJ2-1, with 13 positions matching TRBD2. Germline lookup yields CDR1 KGHDR and CDR2 SFDVKD. The CDR3 consists of 16 residues. With V trimmed by 4 bases and J by 7 bases, 6 bases remained unmatched. The CDR3 protein is CATSDPGLAGVNEQFF. CDR3 coding DNA: TGTGCCACCAGTGACCCAGGACTAGCGGGGGTTAATGAGCAGTTCTTC.

J is TRBJ2-3 and V is TRBV4-2; possibly TRBD2 for D (5 bases). V was trimmed by 4 bases and J by 5 bases, leaving 22 bases between them. This CDR3 is built from 17 residues. The germline V gene has CDR1 LGHNA and CDR2 YNFKEQ. This CDR3 is CASSPFIRTQSGDTQYF. The CDR3 DNA is TGTGCCAGCAGCCCGTTTATTCGGACTCAGAGCGGAGATACGCAGTATTTT.